A single sample gave rise to the 13 T cell receptor beta chains below, sequenced in a study of blood T cell repertoires in COVID-19. Sequencing used immunoSEQ multiplex PCR; TCRdb keeps in-frame clones, though not all of them. The table shows about 160,000 clones, with around 74% occurring only once. Source material: peripheral blood. The receptor set was obtained from a man in his 70s with acute or convalescent COVID-19.

The genes are TRBV5-4 and TRBJ1-3; D perhaps matches TRBD1 (5 bases). Germline CDR1 and CDR2: SGHNT and YYREEE (reference sequence). This CDR3 contains 16 residues. V lost 3 bases, J lost 2 bases, and 15 bases lay in between. The CDR3 loop is CASSSRQGGAGNTIYF. In nucleotides, the CDR3 is TGTGCCAGCAGCTCTCGTCAGGGAGGTGCTGGAAACACCATATATTTT.

This chain uses TRBV27 with TRBJ1-1; 9 bases agree with TRBD1. This CDR3 is 16 amino acids long. Trimming removed 5 bases from V and 3 bases from J; junction bases left unmatched: 10. Germline-derived CDR1 and CDR2 are MNHEY and SMNVEV (reference sequence). The DNA for the CDR3 is TGTGCCAGCAGTGCGACAGGGGGAGCGAGGTACACTGAAGCTTTCTTT. It codes for CASSATGGARYTEAFF.

This chain links TRBV5-4 with TRBJ2-7, with D tentatively TRBD1 (5 bases). V lost 4 bases and J 3 bases, leaving 14 bases between the germline ends. The CDR3 loop spans 14 amino acids. Germline V gene data show CDR1 as SGHNT and CDR2 as YYREEE (reference sequence). DNA for the CDR3: TGTGCCAGCAGCCCCAGGGTGACCGGCTACGAGCAGTACTTC. Its translation is CASSPRVTGYEQYF.

The table lists this clone with many counts. The V gene is TRBV28, the J gene TRBJ2-1, with D tentatively TRBD1 (6 bases). Germline CDR1 and CDR2: MDHEN and SYDVKM. The CDR3 has 15 amino acids. V dropped 4 bases and J dropped 5 bases, with 15 bases sitting between them. The CDR3 protein is CASSSRSYRDNEQFF. DNA of the CDR3: TGTGCCAGCAGTTCCCGATCTTACAGGGACAATGAGCAGTTCTTC.

The V gene is TRBV11-3, the J gene TRBJ2-5, with TRBD2 matching over 14 bases. The J segment lost 3 bases and the V segment lost 5 bases, leaving 8 bases of the junction unmatched. Germline V lookup: CDR1 SGHNT, CDR2 YENEEA. This CDR3 region has 17 residues. As DNA, the CDR3 is TGTGCCAGCAGCCGAGGACTAGCGGGGGGAAAAAAAGAGACCCAGTACTTC. Amino acid sequence: CASSRGLAGGKKETQYF.

This chain joins TRBV4-1 and TRBJ1-1, with 9 bases lining up with TRBD1. CDR3 length equals 16 residues. Per the germline V gene, CDR1 is MGHRA and CDR2 is YSYEKL. The trim removed 3 bases at V and 3 bases at J, leaving 8 bases unmatched. The CDR3 is CASSQTDGQGYTEAFF. Written as DNA, the CDR3 is TGCGCCAGCAGCCAGACCGACGGACAGGGGTACACTGAAGCTTTCTTT.

This clone was seen once. The rearrangement uses TRBV5-1 and TRBJ1-4; 7 bases match TRBD1. J lost 0 bases, V lost 2 bases, and 4 bases had no gene match. Germline V gene sequence: CDR1 SGHRS, CDR2 YFSETQ. The CDR3 runs to 16 residues. The CDR3 here is CASSLGQATTNEKLFF. CDR3 nucleotide sequence: TGCGCCAGCAGCTTAGGACAGGCGACAACTAATGAAAAACTGTTTTTT.

The gene calls are TRBV5-6 and TRBJ1-3, with 8 nucleotides matching TRBD1. The CDR3 has 15 amino acids. Losses at the gene ends were 3 bases for V and 0 bases for J; bases not matched to a gene: 2. Germline assignment: CDR1 SGHDT and CDR2 YYEEEE. The CDR3 coding sequence is TGTGCCAGCAGCTCCGGACAGGGCTCTGGAAACACCATATATTTT. The encoded protein is CASSSGQGSGNTIYF. The variable domain in full, completed from reference TRBV5-6 and TRBJ1-3, reads DAGVTQSPTHLIKTRGQQVTLRCSPKSGHDTVSWYQQALGQGPQFIFQYYEEEERQRGNFPDRFSGHQFPNYSSELNVNALLLGDSALYLCASSSGQGSGNTIYFGEGSWLTVV.

A note on this clone: The sample carries other DNA sequences with the same CDR3. The rearrangement joins TRBV6-5 to TRBJ1-4; possible D gene TRBD1, 5 bases. Per the germline V gene, CDR1 is MNHEY and CDR2 is SVGAGI. Trimming stripped 2 bases from V and 3 bases from J, with 7 bases between. The CDR3 runs 14 residues. The CDR3 DNA sequence: TGTGCCAGCAGTTACGGGGGGTCTAATGAAAAACTGTTTTTT. This encodes CASSYGGSNEKLFF.

This clone was observed a handful of times. The chain combines TRBV2 with TRBJ2-3, with 8 positions matching TRBD1. The germline gives CDR1 SNHLY, CDR2 FYNNEI. This CDR3 contains 14 residues. Unmatched junction bases numbered 7, after V lost 6 bases and J lost 5 bases. In nucleotides, the CDR3 is TGTGCCAGCAGGGCCGGACAGGGAGTAGATACGCAGTATTTT. This translates into CASRAGQGVDTQYF.

The chain carries TRBV28 and TRBJ2-5, with TRBD2 identical over 10 bases. Germline V lookup: CDR1 MDHEN, CDR2 SYDVKM. The CDR3 runs to 15 residues. Trimming cost V 7 bases and J 9 bases; bases outside gene matches: 14. CDR3 region: CASTDGSGGISAQYF. In DNA, the CDR3 is TGTGCCAGCACCGACGGTAGCGGGGGGATTTCGGCCCAGTACTTC.

The gene calls are TRBV5-4 and TRBJ2-7; 9 nucleotides line up with TRBD1. Germline CDR1 SGHNT, CDR2 YYREEE (reference sequence). CDR3 size: 15 residues. V shed 4 bases, J shed 2 bases, and the junction held 7 bases outside the gene matches. The chain's CDR3 is CASSAEGQGPYEQYF. The CDR3 DNA reads as TGTGCCAGCAGCGCGGAGGGACAGGGCCCCTACGAGCAGTACTTC.

The chain couples TRBV2 to TRBJ1-2, with 7 bases identical to TRBD1. The germline CDR1 and CDR2 sequences are SNHLY and FYNNEI. Trimming cost V 4 bases and J 1 base; bases outside gene matches: 9. This CDR3 is 16 amino acids long. CDR3 sequence (DNA): TGTGCCAGCAGTGCTGTCCGGGACAGCAATAACTATGGCTACACCTTC. Its protein is CASSAVRDSNNYGYTF.